This T cell receptor (beta chain) derives from a study of PD-1 blockade in classical Hodgkin lymphoma. Findings and caveats of the study: Reported baseline diversity: healthy donors highest, relapsed/refractory patients lowest. Possibly reflecting disease activity or prior therapy, repertoire differences have causes that remain undefined.

Measured with immunoSEQ multiplex PCR; TCRdb has only the in-frame clones, and not every one. Altogether around 26,000 clones are present, roughly 89% being singletons, with the ten largest covering approximately 0.54%. Of note for this clone: The antigen is undetermined.

As to time point: newly diagnosed, previously untreated cHL patient sample. Researchers report purifying CD4+ T cells from thawed PBMCs by magnetic negative selection. PBMCs from patients with newly diagnosed, untreated classical Hodgkin lymphoma served as a comparison group for the relapsed/refractory trial patients. Germline values: CDR1 KGHSH, CDR2 LQKENI. V was pared by 6 bases and J by 4 bases, with 12 bases between. This CDR3 region has 13 residues. Sequenced sample: CD4+ T cells from blood. The chain is built from TRBV18 and TRBJ1-2, with D tentatively TRBD1 (6 bases). This TCR derives from a human donor with classical Hodgkin lymphoma. CDR3 protein: CASSPGESYGYTF. DNA for the CDR3: TGTGCCAGCTCGCCAGGGGAGAGCTATGGCTACACCTTC.